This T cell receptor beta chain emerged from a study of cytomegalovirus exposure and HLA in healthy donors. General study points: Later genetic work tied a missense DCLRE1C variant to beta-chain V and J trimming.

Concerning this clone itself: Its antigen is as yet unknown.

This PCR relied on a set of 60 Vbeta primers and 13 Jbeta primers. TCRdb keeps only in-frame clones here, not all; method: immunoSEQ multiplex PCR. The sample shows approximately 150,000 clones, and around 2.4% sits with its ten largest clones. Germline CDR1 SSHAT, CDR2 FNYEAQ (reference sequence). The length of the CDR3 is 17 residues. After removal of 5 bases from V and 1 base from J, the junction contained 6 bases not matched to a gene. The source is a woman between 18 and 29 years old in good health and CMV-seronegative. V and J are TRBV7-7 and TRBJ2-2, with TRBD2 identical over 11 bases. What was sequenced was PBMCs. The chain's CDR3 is CASSATTSGGNTGELFF. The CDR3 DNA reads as TGTGCCAGCAGCGCCACCACTAGCGGGGGGAACACCGGGGAGCTGTTTTTT.